These 10 T cell receptor beta chains originate from one sample sequenced in a study of T cell responses to AZD1222 COVID-19 vaccine. The repertoire was sequenced with immunoSEQ multiplex PCR; TCRdb's copy has only in-frame clones and lacks some. The table has more than 95,000 clones, more than 70% seen once. The sample in question was peripheral blood, obtained 28 days after the second AZD1222 dose. The receptors were sampled from an adult who received the AZD1222 COVID-19 vaccine.

The genes are TRBV29-1 and TRBJ1-1, with 8 nucleotides matching TRBD1. The CDR3 contains 13 residues. V gave up 4 bases and J gave up 4 bases; unmatched junction bases: 5. Germline CDR1 SQVTM, CDR2 ANQGSEA. CDR3 residues: CSVGTGKSTEAFF. In DNA, the CDR3 is TGCAGCGTTGGGACAGGGAAGAGCACTGAAGCTTTCTTT.

CDR3: CASSLGGGQASYEQYF. The CDR3 DNA sequence: TGTGCCAGCAGCTTAGGTGGCGGACAGGCCTCCTACGAGCAGTACTTC. This sequence joins TRBV7-9 and TRBJ2-7; 7 bases agree with TRBD1. The junction had 6 bases not matched to a gene; V was cut back by 1 base and J by 0 bases. Germline loops: CDR1 SEHNR, CDR2 FQNEAQ (reference sequence). The CDR3 runs to 16 residues.

V usage is TRBV27 and J usage is TRBJ1-5; D is unclear. Germline V gene lookup returns CDR1 MNHEY and CDR2 SMNVEV (reference sequence). The V end was cut by 3 bases, the J end by 0 bases, with 9 bases between. The CDR3 contains 15 residues. The DNA for the CDR3 is TGTGCCAGCAGTTTCCGTTCCTATAGCAATCAGCCCCAGCATTTT. The encoded protein is CASSFRSYSNQPQHF.

J is TRBJ2-6 and V is TRBV19; 7 positions agree with TRBD2. V gave up 5 bases and J gave up 2 bases; unmatched junction bases: 9. The CDR3 totals 17 residues. Germline V lookup: CDR1 LNHDA, CDR2 SQIVND (reference sequence). The CDR3 loop is CASSRVQGGTGANVLTF. The CDR3 DNA reads TGTGCCAGTAGTCGGGTTCAGGGAGGGACTGGGGCCAACGTCCTGACTTTC.

This clone rates as medium-sized. This chain uses TRBV19 with TRBJ1-1; possibly TRBD1 for D (5 bases). The V gene's germline CDR1 is LNHDA and CDR2 SQIVND (reference sequence). V gave up 3 bases and J gave up 1 base, with 6 bases separating them. The CDR3 length is 13 residues. The CDR3 DNA reads TGTGCCAGTAGTATTGGGGCGAACACTGAAGCTTTCTTT. It encodes CASSIGANTEAFF.

The V and J genes are TRBV24-1 and TRBJ2-1, with D perhaps matching TRBD1 (6 bases). Germline loops: CDR1 KGHDR, CDR2 SFDVKD. V was clipped by 7 bases and J by 0 bases, with 12 bases between them. The CDR3 contains 15 residues. CDR3 loop: CATRDSGSSYNEQFF. CDR3 DNA sequence: TGTGCCACCAGGGACAGTGGAAGCTCCTACAATGAGCAGTTCTTC.

The V call is TRBV6-5, the J call TRBJ1-1; 7 bases fit TRBD1. Germline V lookup: CDR1 MNHEY, CDR2 SVGAGI. This CDR3 region has 15 residues. V was pared by 5 bases and J by 10 bases, with 16 bases of the junction left unmatched. DNA of the CDR3: TGTGCCAGCAGTCCAGGGGACAGCCCCTCTGTTGGAGCTTTCTTT. Its protein is CASSPGDSPSVGAFF.

This clone has only a few counts. The chain carries TRBV5-4 and TRBJ1-2, with 7 bases aligning to TRBD1. Germline V gene sequence: CDR1 SGHNT, CDR2 YYREEE (reference sequence). Trimming cost V 5 bases and J 4 bases; bases outside gene matches: 8. CDR3 length equals 14 residues. The CDR3 protein is CASRRDREVYGYTF. CDR3 DNA: TGTGCCAGCAGACGCGACAGGGAGGTCTATGGCTACACCTTC.

This clone was seen a handful of times. The gene calls are TRBV4-2 and TRBJ1-4; TRBD1 matches at 8 bases. With V trimmed by 0 bases and J by 6 bases, 6 bases remained unmatched. The length of the CDR3 is 16 residues. From germline, CDR1 is LGHNA and CDR2 YNFKEQ. CDR3 sequence: CASSQDPGRGHEKLFF. The CDR3 DNA reads as TGTGCCAGCAGCCAAGATCCGGGCAGGGGGCATGAAAAACTGTTTTTT.

The genes are TRBV11-1 and TRBJ1-4; unclear D gene. The CDR3 is 15 amino acids. Germline V gene sequence: CDR1 SGHAT, CDR2 FQDESV (reference sequence). V was cut by 1 base and J by 6 bases, with 12 bases left in between. The CDR3 loop is CASSLGPTADEKLFF. CDR3 coding DNA: TGTGCCAGCAGCTTAGGACCCACAGCGGATGAAAAACTGTTTTTT.